This T cell receptor beta chain derives from a study of OX40 agonist ivuxolimab in advanced cancers. The study's findings and limits: Partly responding patients at 0.1-3.0 mg/kg showed some of the smallest clonal expansion. The CD4+ and CD8+ T cells in the blood had expanded clonally by week 6 at 0.1 to 3.0 mg/kg.

Sequencing was performed with immunoSEQ multiplex PCR; in TCRdb, only in-frame clones are kept and a portion is missing. The sample yields fewer than 110,000 clones, around 93% seen once. Points on this clone: Its specificity is unknown.

The CDR3 loop spans 14 amino acids. Between the trimmed V and J ends, which lost 5 bases and 5 bases, there was a span of 15 bases. In germline, CDR1 is MNHEY, CDR2 SVGAGI. The source is an adult with an advanced solid tumor such as melanoma, head and neck, liver or kidney cancer. The material was CD4+ or CD8+ T cells sorted from blood, obtained in a trial of the OX40 agonist ivuxolimab. J is TRBJ1-1 and V is TRBV6-5; D is perhaps TRBD1 (5 bases). The CDR3: CASSAAAGWTEAFF. As DNA, the CDR3 is TGTGCCAGCAGTGCGGCGGCAGGGTGGACTGAAGCTTTCTTT.